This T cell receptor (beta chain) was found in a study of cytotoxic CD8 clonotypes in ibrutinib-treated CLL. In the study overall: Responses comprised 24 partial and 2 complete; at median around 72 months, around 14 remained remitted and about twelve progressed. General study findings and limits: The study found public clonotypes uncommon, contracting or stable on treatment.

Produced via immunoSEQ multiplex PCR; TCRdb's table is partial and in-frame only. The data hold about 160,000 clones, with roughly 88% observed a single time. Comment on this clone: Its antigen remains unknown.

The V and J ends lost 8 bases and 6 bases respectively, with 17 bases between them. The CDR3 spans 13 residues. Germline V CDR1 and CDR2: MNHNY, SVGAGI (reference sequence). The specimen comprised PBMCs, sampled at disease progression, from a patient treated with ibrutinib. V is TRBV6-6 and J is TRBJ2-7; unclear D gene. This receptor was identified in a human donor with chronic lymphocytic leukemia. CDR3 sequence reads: CASSPGVAGEQYF. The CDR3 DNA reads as TGTGCCAGCTCCCCGGGCGTTGCCGGCGAGCAGTACTTC.